The source of this TCR beta chain is a study of regulatory T cells in long-lasting Graves disease. As for time point: newly diagnosed GD, antithyroid drugs for less than 3 months. The authors made the TCR library using RNA they extracted from PBMCs. The V gene end was trimmed by 2 bases and the J gene end by 4 bases; junction bases not matched to a gene: 19. The germline V gene encodes CDR1 SEHNR and CDR2 FQNEAQ (reference sequence). This CDR3 is built from 21 residues. The authors built TCR beta libraries using iRepertoire HTBI primers and Arm-PCR of CDR3 regions. TCRdb reprocessed the multiplex PCR reads with MiXCR, giving one entry per CDR3 protein. The sample holds fewer than 400,000 distinct CDR3 sequences, more than 15% seen once.

The source was peripheral blood mononuclear cells (PBMCs), collected at new diagnosis, from a patient treated with antithyroid drugs. V gene TRBV7-9 combines with J gene TRBJ2-2; the match to TRBD2 covers 10 bases. The clonotype was recovered from a female donor with Graves disease. CDR3 sequence reads: CASSLRRLQEKREGRTGELFF. In DNA, the CDR3 is TGTGCCAGCAGCTTAAGGAGGCTTCAAGAGAAGCGGGAGGGCCGCACCGGGGAGCTGTTTTTT.